These 9 T cell receptor beta chains were all obtained from the same sample, sequenced in a study of T cell responses to AZD1222 COVID-19 vaccine. Sequenced by immunoSEQ multiplex PCR; TCRdb stores in-frame clones only, minus some. This sample has 75,000 to 95,000 clones, with 85% found just once. Sample: peripheral blood, taken 28 days after the second AZD1222 dose. All receptors come from an adult who received the AZD1222 COVID-19 vaccine.

The chain has TRBV28 and TRBJ2-7, with D possibly TRBD1 on 5 matching bases. Trimming took 2 bases from V and 3 from J, leaving 11 bases between them. The CDR3 has 14 residues. Germline-derived CDR1 and CDR2 are MDHEN and SYDVKM. The CDR3 reads CASSLAGLNYEQYF. The CDR3 DNA sequence: TGTGCCAGCAGTTTAGCAGGGCTAAACTACGAGCAGTACTTC.

There are a few counts of this clone. This chain uses TRBV5-6 with TRBJ1-1; weak D call: TRBD1 (5 bases). The V end lost 3 bases, the J end lost 1 base, and 10 bases lay between the germline ends. Germline V gives CDR1 SGHDT, CDR2 YYEEEE. CDR3 size: 14 residues. CDR3 amino acids: CASSSGTRNTEAFF. The CDR3 DNA is TGTGCCAGCAGCTCCGGGACGAGGAACACTGAAGCTTTCTTT.

The chain carries TRBV19 and TRBJ2-2; D is unclear. The CDR3 is 13 residues long. The germline CDR1 and CDR2 sequences are LNHDA and SQIVND (reference sequence). With 3 bases removed from V and 4 bases from J, the gap between germline ends came to 6 bases. For the CDR3, the DNA is TGTGCCAGTAGTATGCGGATCACCGGGGAGCTGTTTTTT. It translates to CASSMRITGELFF.

The gene calls are TRBV3-1 (or the pseudogene TRBV3-2) and TRBJ2-2; possible D gene TRBD2, 6 bases. CDR1 and CDR2 from the germline V gene are LGHDT and YNNKEL (reference sequence). Trimming took 3 bases from V and 2 from J, leaving 10 bases between them. The CDR3 spans 15 residues. The chain's CDR3 is CASSQGLTNTGELFF. The CDR3, as DNA: TGTGCCAGCAGCCAGGGACTCACAAACACCGGGGAGCTGTTTTTT.

This chain joins TRBV15 and TRBJ2-7; possibly TRBD1 or TRBD2 for D (6 bases each). The V end lost 5 bases, the J end lost 2 bases, and 19 bases lay between the germline ends. This CDR3 region has 16 residues. Germline CDR1 reads LNHNV; CDR2 reads YYDKDF (reference sequence). DNA of the CDR3: TGTGCCACCAGCCTAGAGCGGGCAGGGGCCCCCTACGAGCAGTACTTC. Translation gives CATSLERAGAPYEQYF.

CDR3 DNA: TGTGCCAGCAGCACCCCCCCGAAGGGCCGGGGAGGCGATGAGCAGTTCTTC. Amino acids: CASSTPPKGRGGDEQFF. The chain is built from TRBV21-1 and TRBJ2-1; whether TRBD2, the table's D call, matches the DNA was not checked. TRBV21-1 is annotated as a pseudogene. The CDR3 totals 17 residues.

CDR3 DNA: TGTGCCAGCATGGCAGGATGGGATGGCTACACCTTC. Translating it yields CASMAGWDGYTF. This chain uses TRBV2 with TRBJ1-2, with D uncertain. Per the germline V gene, CDR1 is SNHLY and CDR2 is FYNNEI. This CDR3 has 12 residues. V gave up 7 bases and J gave up 6 bases, with 12 bases separating them.

V usage is TRBV12-3 or TRBV12-4 and J usage is TRBJ2-1; a weak D match, TRBD2 (5 bases). The CDR3 has 11 residues. Trimming removed 5 bases from V and 12 bases from J, with 11 bases in between. The CDR3 DNA reads as TGTGCCAGCAGTCCCCCGGGAAGGCAGTTCTTC. Protein sequence: CASSPPGRQFF.

This clone was seen just once. The chain is built from TRBV29-1 and TRBJ2-2; D is perhaps TRBD2 (6 bases). The CDR3 is 14 residues long. In germline, CDR1 is SQVTM, CDR2 ANQGSEA. Trimming removed 7 bases at V and 0 bases at J, with 12 bases between. CDR3: CSARDFSNTGELFF. CDR3 DNA sequence: TGCAGCGCCCGGGACTTTTCGAACACCGGGGAGCTGTTTTTT.